This entry describes one T cell receptor beta chain. As handled by the study authors: It was from reference gene primer amplification that nucleated cell counts were estimated. Libraries were prepared by immunoSEQ multiplex PCR; TCRdb keeps only in-frame clonotypes and omits some of them. The V and J calls and the clone size are those of that table, but D and trimming were determined from the DNA. The sample has 81,000 or so clones; around four fifths are singletons. Trimming at V came to 6 bases and at J to 4 bases, leaving 8 bases not matched to a gene. This CDR3 comprises 15 residues. Germline CDR1 reads LNHDA; CDR2 reads SQIVND (reference sequence). The sample belongs to a study of blood T cell repertoires in COVID-19. Study background: The samples span acute and convalescent COVID-19 from the United States, Italy and Spain. T cells, B-cell-depleted T cells, or PBMCs supplied cDNA or gDNA.

Sequencing input: peripheral blood. This TCR derives from a woman between 65 and 79 years old with active or convalescent COVID-19. The chain has TRBV19 and TRBJ2-2; TRBD1 matches at 7 bases. The CDR3 region has the DNA TGTGCCAGTAGCCCCGGGACAGTTTTCACCGGGGAGCTGTTTTTT. Amino acids: CASSPGTVFTGELFF.